This TCR beta chain was profiled in a study of early T cells in non-severe SARS-CoV-2 infection. This clonotype was seen at least ten times. TCRdb called the 5' RACE reads again in MiXCR, with one record for every CDR3 protein. The top ten clones hold about 16% of a sample with some 40,000 distinct CDR3 sequences, more than 10% of them seen once. The CDR3 totals 14 residues. V was clipped by 3 bases and J by 0 bases, with 9 bases between them. Germline CDR1 LGHNA, CDR2 YSLEER. The sequenced sample was whole blood. The receptor comes from an adult who was a healthcare worker with PCR-confirmed SARS-CoV-2 infection or an uninfected control (not recorded which). The V gene is TRBV4-3, the J gene TRBJ2-7; the D gene is possibly TRBD2 (5 bases). The CDR3 nucleotides read TGCGCCAGCAGCCAGTCGGGAAGCTCCTACGAGCAGTACTTC. Amino acids: CASSQSGSSYEQYF.